This T cell receptor beta chain came from a study of post-analysis software for immune sequencing data. Worth noting for this clonotype: Its antigen is unidentified.

Unique-molecular-identifier-tagged TCR beta cDNA libraries were used. A single record per CDR3 protein comes from TCRdb applying MiXCR to the PCR reads. The sample records about 460,000 distinct CDR3 sequences, roughly 45% being singletons. Study outcomes and limitations: Controls showed significantly higher normalized Chao1 diversity than did multiple sclerosis patients. Same-batch samples co-clustered strongly by F measure.

The receptor was isolated from a girl aged 5-17 years with multiple sclerosis. The specimen was blood.

The DNA for the CDR3 is TGCAGTGCTAGATATATCCGGGACAGGACCCCCTACGAGCAGTACTTC. Encoded protein: CSARYIRDRTPYEQYF. V gene TRBV20-1 combines with J gene TRBJ2-7, with TRBD1 matching over 8 bases. The CDR3 has 16 residues. V lost 2 bases to trimming and J lost 2 bases; unmatched junction nucleotides: 11. The germline CDR1 and CDR2 sequences are DFQATT and SNEGSKA (reference sequence).